These T cell receptor beta chains were read from a single sample in a study of T cell repertoires in cytomegalovirus infection. TCRdb re-called the reads through MiXCR, storing one row per CDR3 protein. The data hold approximately 34,000 distinct CDR3 sequences, with approximately 52% observed a single time. Their cognate antigens are unknown. Sequencing was performed on CD8+ T cells from cultured PBMCs, taken from culture after CMV antigen stimulation. The source of these receptors is a human donor in good health (CMV status not recorded). Some clones in this sample may be carry-over from other donors' samples. CDR3s include the opening cysteine and the closing phenylalanine or tryptophan. The order of the fields is D gene, V gene, J gene, clone size, CDR3 DNA, CDR3 protein. D genes are given only for firm matches. Rows may omit the clone size; those that give it use once, few, many or a size class.

TRBD1,TRBV27,TRBJ1-1,.,TGTGCCAGCCTTGGACAGGGAAGGACTGAAGCTTTCTTT,CASLGQGRTEAFF
.,TRBV7-2,TRBJ1-5,once,TGTGCCAGCGCTTCGGGGGATTATAGGAAACAGCCCCAGCATTTT,CASASGDYRKQPQHF
.,TRBV12-3/TRBV12-4,TRBJ2-3,.,TGTGCCAGCAGCCGTTCGGGACCGAACACAGATACGCAGTATTTT,CASSRSGPNTDTQYF
.,TRBV6-1,TRBJ2-6,many,TGTGCCAGCAGTTTTCAGGCCCCGACTGGGGCCAACGTCCTGACTTTC,CASSFQAPTGANVLTF
.,TRBV7-9,TRBJ1-4,.,TGTGCCAGCAGCCAGGTACCTGCAACTAATGAAAAACTGTTTTTT,CASSQVPATNEKLFF
.,TRBV29-1,TRBJ1-1,once,TGCAGCGTTTCCTGGGGGACTGAAGCTTTCTTT,CSVSWGTEAFF
.,TRBV7-8,TRBJ1-1,many,TGTGCCAGCAGCTTCTCATGGGGCCTGAACACTGAAGCTTTCTTT,CASSFSWGLNTEAFF
.,TRBV7-8,TRBJ2-4,.,TGTGCCAGCAGCTCCCCGACTAGTAGGGACATTCAGTACTTC,CASSSPTSRDIQYF
TRBD2,TRBV27,TRBJ2-1,.,TGTGCCAGCAGTTTCGCCCAAGGCGGGAGCTCCTACAATGAGCAGTTCTTC,CASSFAQGGSSYNEQFF
.,TRBV5-3,TRBJ1-1,.,TGTGCCAGCAGCCCCTATCGGGCGCGGAACACTGAAGCTTTCTTT,CASSPYRARNTEAFF
.,TRBV12-3/TRBV12-4,TRBJ1-2,.,TGTGCCAGCAGTTTAGGGACCGCCCCTAACTATGGCTACACCTTC,CASSLGTAPNYGYTF
.,TRBV27,TRBJ2-7,few,TGTGCCAGCAGTTACGGACAGGGAGGGGAGCAGTACTTC,CASSYGQGGEQYF
.,TRBV12-3/TRBV12-4,TRBJ2-4,many,TGTGCCAGCAGTTTAGTGCAGGGAACACAGTACTTC,CASSLVQGTQYF
TRBD2,TRBV10-3,TRBJ2-7,.,TGTGCCATCAGTGAGTCGTGGACTAGCGGGAGTGGTGAGCAGTACTTC,CAISESWTSGSGEQYF
.,TRBV7-6,TRBJ1-5,.,TGTGCCAGCAGCTTAGGTGGGGGGGAAGGGGATCAACCCCAGCATTTT,CASSLGGGEGDQPQHF
TRBD2,TRBV7-9,TRBJ2-1,few,TGTGCCAGCAGTAGACTAGCGGGAACGTACAATGAGCAGTTCTTC,CASSRLAGTYNEQFF
.,TRBV6-4,TRBJ2-3,.,TGTGCCAGCAGTGACGGCGGGGACACAGATACGCAGTATTTT,CASSDGGDTDTQYF
TRBD1,TRBV10-3,TRBJ1-2,.,TGTGCCATCAGTGAGTACCGGGACAGAAACTATGGCTACACCTTC,CAISEYRDRNYGYTF
.,TRBV7-4,TRBJ1-1,.,TGTGCCAGCAGCTTAGTAAATCGGGTGAACACTGAAGCTTTCTTT,CASSLVNRVNTEAFF
.,TRBV12-3/TRBV12-4,TRBJ2-2,few,TGTGCCAGCAGTGGACGGGGGGCTACAGAGGACGGGGAGCTGTTTTTT,CASSGRGATEDGELFF
TRBD2,TRBV6-4,TRBJ2-3,.,TGTGCCAGCAGTGAAGGGACTAGCGGGGGGACAGATACGCAGTATTTT,CASSEGTSGGTDTQYF
TRBD1,TRBV11-2,TRBJ1-1,few,TGTGCCAGCAGCTCGTTCCAGGGGGTTTTCACTGAAGCTTTCTTT,CASSSFQGVFTEAFF
.,TRBV28,TRBJ1-5,.,TGTGCCAGCGAAAGGAACAATCAGCCCCAGCATTTT,CASERNNQPQHF
.,TRBV27,TRBJ2-2,.,TGTGCCAGCAGTATAAGGAGGGCCGGGGAGCTGTTTTTT,CASSIRRAGELFF
TRBD1,TRBV6-5,TRBJ2-5,.,TGTGCCAGCATTTCCGGGACAGGGAGAAAGACCCAGTACTTC,CASISGTGRKTQYF
TRBD2,TRBV28,TRBJ2-7,few,TGTGCCAGCAGCTCGAAGCGGGAGGGCCTCTACGAGCAGTACTTC,CASSSKREGLYEQYF
.,TRBV11-2,TRBJ1-1,.,TGTGCCAGCAGCTTAGTTAAGAGCACTGAAGCTTTCTTT,CASSLVKSTEAFF
.,TRBV3-1,TRBJ2-1,few,TGTGCCAGCAGCCACCAACTAGCAGGGCCTGAGCAGTTCTTC,CASSHQLAGPEQFF
.,TRBV11-2,TRBJ2-7,.,TGTGCCAGCAGCTTAGCCATAGGGCCCTCCTACGAGCAGTACTTC,CASSLAIGPSYEQYF
TRBD1,TRBV7-9,TRBJ1-5,.,TGTGCCAGCAGCTTCGGGGGGACAGCAATTCATCAGCCCCAGCATTTT,CASSFGGTAIHQPQHF
.,TRBV11-2,TRBJ2-2,.,TGTGCCAGCAGCTTAGAAACGTGGGGGACCGGGGAGCTGTTTTTT,CASSLETWGTGELFF
.,TRBV27,TRBJ2-7,.,TGTGCCAGCAGTGAGGGTAGCTCCTACGAGCAGTACTTC,CASSEGSSYEQYF
.,TRBV29-1,TRBJ2-3,.,TGCAGCGTTGGGGGCCCGGGGGACCCGGCGCAGTATTTT,CSVGGPGDPAQYF
.,TRBV11-2,TRBJ1-5,.,TGTGCCAGCAGCTTAGCGTCAACAGTAGGCAATCAGCCCCAGCATTTT,CASSLASTVGNQPQHF
TRBD1,TRBV18,TRBJ1-1,once,TGTGCCAGCTCCGGGGCAACCGGGACAGAGAACACTGAAGCTTTCTTT,CASSGATGTENTEAFF
.,TRBV7-9,TRBJ1-1,once,TGTGCCAGCAGCTTAGCGTTTCAGGGGACGAACACTGAAGCTTTCTTT,CASSLAFQGTNTEAFF
TRBD1,TRBV28,TRBJ2-2,.,TGTGCCAGCAGTTTAAGAGAGGGGGCGAACACCGGAGAGCTGTTTTTT,CASSLREGANTGELFF
.,TRBV7-2,TRBJ2-1,.,TGTGCCAGCAGCTTCACGGGTACCTACAATGAGCAGTTCTTC,CASSFTGTYNEQFF
.,TRBV6-1,TRBJ2-7,.,TGTGCCAGCGGCTGGAGACCGGCCTCCCTGACCTACGAGCAGTACTTC,CASGWRPASLTYEQYF
.,TRBV6-8,TRBJ1-1,once,TGTGCCAGCAGCATTGGACCGAACACTGAAGCTTTCTTT,CASSIGPNTEAFF
.,TRBV10-2,TRBJ2-2,once,TGCGCCAGCAGTGAGGGACACCTCACCGGGGAGCTGTTTTTT,CASSEGHLTGELFF
TRBD1,TRBV18,TRBJ2-7,.,TGTGCCAGCTCACTTGGACAGGGCACCTACGAGCAGTACTTC,CASSLGQGTYEQYF
TRBD2,TRBV4-1,TRBJ2-5,few,TGCGCCAGCAGCCTCGGACTAGCGGGAATAAAAGAGACCCAGTACTTC,CASSLGLAGIKETQYF
.,TRBV20-1,TRBJ2-1,.,TGCAGTGCTAGAGATTCCGACTCTAATCAGTTCTTC,CSARDSDSNQFF
TRBD2,TRBV7-2,TRBJ2-5,few,TGTGCCAGCAGCTTAGAGCGGGGGGGCGAAGAGACCCAGTACTTC,CASSLERGGEETQYF